A single count supports the clone carrying this TCR beta chain. CDR1 is SGHTA, CDR2 FQGNSA, per germline. Trimming at V came to 2 bases and at J to 5 bases, leaving 6 bases not matched to a gene. The CDR3 extends over 15 amino acids. A multiplex PCR was run with 60 Vbeta primers and 13 Jbeta primers. Only in-frame clones appear in the TCRdb table, and some are missing; sequencing was by immunoSEQ multiplex PCR. Among 140,000 to 150,000 clones listed, roughly 74% were seen once. This specimen comes from a study of cytomegalovirus exposure and HLA in healthy donors. Sample: PBMCs. This receptor was taken from a woman younger than 35 in good health and CMV-seropositive. This chain links TRBV7-2 with TRBJ2-5, with 9 bases lining up with TRBD2. Here the CDR3 DNA reads TGTGCCAGCAGCTTATTCGGGCGGGGGGGTGAGACCCAGTACTTC. Amino acid sequence: CASSLFGRGGETQYF.